One TCR beta chain is described in this entry. Per germline, CDR1 MNHNS and CDR2 SASEGT. Trimming took 7 bases from V and 5 from J; bases not matched to a gene: 13. CDR3 size: 15 residues. This specimen belongs to a study of T cell changes during pregnancy in multiple sclerosis. Some clones are missing from TCRdb's copy, which holds only in-frame ones; the method was immunoSEQ multiplex PCR. This sample has some 60,000 clones, with about nine tenths found just once. This TCR was recovered from a female donor in good health, enrolled as a control in a pregnancy study. This chain connects TRBV6-1 to TRBJ2-7; 8 bases are a match to TRBD2. The source was peripheral blood, collected in the first trimester of pregnancy. For the CDR3, the DNA is TGTGCCAGCACTTTACGGGGGGGGCCCGGGGACGAGCAGTACTTC. This codes for CASTLRGGPGDEQYF.